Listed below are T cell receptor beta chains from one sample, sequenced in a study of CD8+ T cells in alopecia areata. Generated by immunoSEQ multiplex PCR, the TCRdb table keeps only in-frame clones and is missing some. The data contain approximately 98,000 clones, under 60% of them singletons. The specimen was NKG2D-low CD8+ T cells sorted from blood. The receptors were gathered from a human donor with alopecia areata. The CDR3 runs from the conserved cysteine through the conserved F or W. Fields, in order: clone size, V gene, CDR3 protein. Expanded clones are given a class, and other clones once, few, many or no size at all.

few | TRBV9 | CASSVEMRMGETQYF
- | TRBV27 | CASSLSSGVREQYF
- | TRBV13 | CASSPGTSGNQETQYF
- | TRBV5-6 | CASSLQGARDTDTQYF
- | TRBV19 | CASNIPAGTEAFF
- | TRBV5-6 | CASSTPGMKAQGSAFF
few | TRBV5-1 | CASSFRTGLAYGYTF
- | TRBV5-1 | CASTSDRAISGANVLTF
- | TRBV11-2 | CASSYRRGLLTDTQYF
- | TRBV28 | CASEMGGTESYEQYF
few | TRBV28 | CASSSYRGPRGSTDTQYF
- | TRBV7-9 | CASSLVVSSYEQYF
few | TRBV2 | CASSEEQAYYEQYF
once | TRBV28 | CASSLYGSHYGYTF
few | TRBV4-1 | CASSQDPGGGETQYF
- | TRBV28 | CASSITGGAFF
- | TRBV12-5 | CASRGDVETQYF
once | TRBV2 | CASSPDRTEQYF
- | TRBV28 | CASTIDRVGQETQYF
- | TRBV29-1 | CSVVGSTNEKLFF
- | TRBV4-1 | CASSQDASGSREQYF
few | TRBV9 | CASSEETGVAFF
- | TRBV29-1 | CSVEGGSSYGYTF
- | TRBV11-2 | CASSSRGGPDTQYF
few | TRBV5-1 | CASSFAGGVTSGRRDNEQFF
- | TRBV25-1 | CASSGGLVVSGELFF
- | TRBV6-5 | CASSSGYEQFF
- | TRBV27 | CASRLGQPKETQYF
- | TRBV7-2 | CASTPEDRSTYEQYF
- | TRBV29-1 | CSVERGLAGEIEQFF
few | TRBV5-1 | CASSLVPVRDYEQYF
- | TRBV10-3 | CAISGTSGSPTVNTGELFF
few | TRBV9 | CASSVEGGFTDTQYF
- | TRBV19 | CASSTTLGQPQHF
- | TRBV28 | CASSGGPQHF